The clone carrying this TCR beta chain was recorded at least ten times. Its specificity is unknown. This record comes from a study of T cells after yellow fever vaccination. Overall study findings and caveats: After the booster, over 95% of CD4 and 88% of CD8 primary-response clones were re-detected. Weaker overall was a secondary response that nonetheless peaked faster, on day 5 versus 15.

TCRdb processed the 5' RACE reads anew with MiXCR; each CDR3 protein has one entry. The table includes more than 200,000 distinct CDR3 sequences, 3.6% detected once. The source is a man aged 18 to 30 who received the YFV17D yellow fever vaccine. The sequencing here drew on PBMCs, taken 15 days after the yellow fever booster vaccination.

Written as DNA, the CDR3 is TGTGCCAGCAGCCAGGGGACTACAAACTATGGCTACACCTTC. As protein: CASSQGTTNYGYTF. The chain has TRBV14 and TRBJ1-2; D may be TRBD1 (5 bases). Germline V gives CDR1 SGHDN, CDR2 FVKESK. Trimming left V 3 bases short and J 2 bases short, with 10 bases between. The CDR3 sequence is 14 residues long.